These 22 T cell receptor beta chains share one sample of origin, sequenced in a study of radiotherapy plus CTLA-4 blockade in lung cancer. Assay used: immunoSEQ multiplex PCR; TCRdb lists only in-frame clones, some missing. Of roughly 50,000 clones in the sample, around 88% were seen once. The sequences come from peripheral blood, collected from a patient treated with radiotherapy plus ipilimumab. The receptors come from a human donor with non-small cell lung cancer that progressed on radiotherapy plus ipilimumab. Some clones in this sample may be carry-over from other donors' samples.

This chain connects TRBV27 to TRBJ2-7; TRBD2 agrees at 12 bases. V lost 6 bases to trimming and J lost 5 bases; unmatched junction nucleotides: 5. CDR3 length: 14 residues. Per germline, CDR1 MNHEY and CDR2 SMNVEV (reference sequence). The CDR3: CASSLAGGLDEQYF. CDR3 DNA: TGTGCCAGCAGCCTAGCGGGAGGGCTCGACGAGCAGTACTTC.

The chain combines TRBV4-3 with TRBJ2-1; a weak D match, TRBD1 (6 bases). V lost 4 bases to trimming and J lost 7 bases, with 17 bases between them. The germline gives CDR1 LGHNA, CDR2 YSLEER. The CDR3 totals 15 residues. DNA of the CDR3: TGCGCCAGCAGCCGCCTAGTGGGGGCTCGGAATGAGCAGTTCTTC. This codes for CASSRLVGARNEQFF.

By proportion, this clone is medium-sized. This chain joins TRBV30 and TRBJ1-2; D is ambiguous. V was clipped by 5 bases and J by 8 bases, with 15 bases between them. Germline loops: CDR1 GTSNPN, CDR2 SVGIG (reference sequence). This CDR3 comprises 12 residues. DNA of the CDR3: TGTGCCTGGCAGGAGCCGGGGATCGGCTACACCTTC. It is translated as CAWQEPGIGYTF. Looking up the rest from reference TRBV30 and TRBJ1-2 gives the full variable domain: SQTIHQWPATLVQPVGSPLSLECTVEGTSNPNLYWYRQAAGRGLQLLFYSVGIGQISSEVPQNLSASRPQDRQFILSSKKLLLSDSGFYLCAWQEPGIGYTFGSGTRLTVV.

This chain uses TRBV19 with TRBJ1-2, with 10 bases matching TRBD1. Losses at the gene ends were 4 bases for V and 7 bases for J; bases not matched to a gene: 15. Germline CDR1 reads LNHDA; CDR2 reads SQIVND (reference sequence). This CDR3 is 17 amino acids long. The CDR3 DNA sequence: TGTGCCAGTAGTAAAACCGGGACAGGGGAAACTTTGGGTGGCTACACCTTC. The encoded protein is CASSKTGTGETLGGYTF.

The chain is built from TRBV11-2 and TRBJ1-6; tentative D call: TRBD1 (5 bases). CDR3 length equals 14 residues. Trimming took off 5 bases at V and 5 bases at J, with 10 bases between the two ends. Germline loops: CDR1 SGHAT, CDR2 FQNNGV. The CDR3, as DNA: TGTGCCAGCAGCACAGGTTTTAATAATTCACCCCTCCACTTT. Protein: CASSTGFNNSPLHF.

J is TRBJ2-2 and V is TRBV9, with D perhaps TRBD2 (6 bases). The CDR3 consists of 16 residues. The V gene lost 0 bases and the J gene lost 7 bases, with 16 bases spanning the gap. CDR1 and CDR2 (germline): SGDLS, YYNGEE. The CDR3 loop reads CASSVAGPGGDGELFF. CDR3 nucleotides: TGTGCCAGCAGCGTAGCCGGTCCCGGGGGAGACGGGGAGCTGTTTTTT.

The J gene is TRBJ2-7, the V gene TRBV5-4, with 9 bases matching TRBD1. Germline V gene sequence: CDR1 SGHNT, CDR2 YYREEE (reference sequence). The CDR3 spans 17 residues. J lost 0 bases, V lost 2 bases, and 9 bases had no gene match. The CDR3 region has the DNA TGTGCCAGCAGCTTTAGCCCCGGGACAGGGAGCTCCTACGAGCAGTACTTC. Amino acid sequence: CASSFSPGTGSSYEQYF.

This chain connects TRBV6-4 to TRBJ2-1; TRBD1 matches 11 bases. Per the germline V gene, CDR1 is MRHNA and CDR2 is SNTAGT. This CDR3 has 14 residues. After removal of 2 bases from V and 6 bases from J, the junction contained 0 bases not matched to a gene. Here the CDR3 DNA reads TGTGCCAGCAGTGACGGGACAGGGGGCAATGAGCAGTTCTTC. Translation: CASSDGTGGNEQFF.

The CDR3 DNA is TGTGCCATCAGTGATGGACAGGGCAATCAGCCCCAGCATTTT. This encodes CAISDGQGNQPQHF. The chain recombines TRBV10-3 with TRBJ1-5; TRBD1 matches at 7 bases. The CDR3 has 14 residues. CDR1 and CDR2 from the germline V gene are ENHRY and SYGVKD. V lost 3 bases and J lost 2; bases outside the gene matches: 1.

This chain joins TRBV9 and TRBJ1-3, with D perhaps TRBD1 (6 bases). The V end lost 4 bases, the J end lost 1 base, and 12 bases lay between the germline ends. CDR3 length: 15 amino acids. Germline values: CDR1 SGDLS, CDR2 YYNGEE. Written as DNA, the CDR3 is TGTGCCAGCAGCCCTCGTACAGGGTCTGGAAACACCATATATTTT. Translation: CASSPRTGSGNTIYF. Drawing the rest from reference TRBV9 and TRBJ1-3, the complete variable domain is DSGVTQTPKHLITATGQRVTLRCSPRSGDLSVYWYQQSLDQGLQFLIQYYNGEERAKGNILERFSAQQFPDLHSELNLSSLELGDSALYFCASSPRTGSGNTIYFGEGSWLTVV.

V usage is TRBV9 and J usage is TRBJ2-2; 12 bases match TRBD2. Germline loops: CDR1 SGDLS, CDR2 YYNGEE. The CDR3 totals 18 residues. Trimming cost V 0 bases and J 4 bases; bases outside gene matches: 7. The CDR3 DNA follows: TGTGCCAGCAGCGTAGCTAGCGGGAGGGCCATCTCCACCGGGGAGCTGTTTTTT. Translating gives CASSVASGRAISTGELFF. The complete variable domain, with remaining parts taken from reference TRBV9 and TRBJ2-2, reads DSGVTQTPKHLITATGQRVTLRCSPRSGDLSVYWYQQSLDQGLQFLIQYYNGEERAKGNILERFSAQQFPDLHSELNLSSLELGDSALYFCASSVASGRAISTGELFFGEGSRLTVL.

The genes are TRBV5-1 and TRBJ2-6; D is undetermined. In germline, CDR1 is SGHRS, CDR2 YFSETQ. V lost 0 bases to trimming and J lost 0 bases, with 4 bases between them. The CDR3 is 15 amino acids. The CDR3 DNA reads as TGCGCCAGCAGCTTGGGGAGCTCTGGGGCCAACGTCCTGACTTTC. It yields the protein CASSLGSSGANVLTF.

In DNA, the CDR3 is TGCGCCAGCAGTCCCCGGGACAGGGTTGATAATTCACCCCTCCACTTT. Protein product: CASSPRDRVDNSPLHF. The chain couples TRBV10-2 to TRBJ1-6; 9 bases fit TRBD1. The CDR3 totals 16 residues. V dropped 5 bases and J dropped 5; count of bases not matched to a gene: 7. The germline gives CDR1 WSHSY, CDR2 SAAADI.

The chain has TRBV18 and TRBJ2-7, with D possibly matching TRBD2 (5 bases). CDR3 size: 13 residues. Germline V gives CDR1 KGHSH, CDR2 LQKENI. V was trimmed by 2 bases and J by 3 bases, leaving 8 bases between them. CDR3 protein: CASSPSGNYEQYF. CDR3 DNA: TGTGCCAGCTCACCATCGGGGAACTACGAGCAGTACTTC.

V usage is TRBV7-2 and J usage is TRBJ2-1; D gene ambiguous. The V end lost 6 bases, the J end lost 5 bases, and 11 bases lay between the germline ends. The CDR3 covers 13 residues. Looked up from germline, CDR1 is SGHTA and CDR2 is FQGNSA. The chain's CDR3 is CASRRALNNEQFF. DNA of the CDR3: TGTGCCAGCAGACGCGCGCTGAACAATGAGCAGTTCTTC. The full variable domain, completed using reference TRBV7-2 and TRBJ2-1, is GAGVSQSPSNKVTEKGKDVELRCDPISGHTALYWYRQSLGQGLEFLIYFQGNSAPDKSGLPSDRFSAERTGGSVSTLTIQRTQQEDSAVYLCASRRALNNEQFFGPGTRLTVL.

The CDR3 coding sequence is TGTGCCAGCAGTCCAGGGACAGCCAGTAATGAAAAACTGTTTTTT. Translation gives CASSPGTASNEKLFF. The chain uses TRBV27 and TRBJ1-4, with 7 bases identical to TRBD1. V lost 5 bases to trimming and J lost 4 bases; unmatched junction nucleotides: 7. Per germline, CDR1 MNHEY and CDR2 SMNVEV (reference sequence). This CDR3 has 15 amino acids. Combining the CDR3 with reference TRBV27 and TRBJ1-4 gives the whole variable domain EAQVTQNPRYLITVTGKKLTVTCSQNMNHEYMSWYRQDPGLGLRQIYYSMNVEVTDKGDVPEGYKVSRKEKRNFPLILESPSPNQTSLYFCASSPGTASNEKLFFGSGTQLSVL.

The chain carries TRBV11-2 and TRBJ1-1; unclear D gene. Germline CDR1 and CDR2: SGHAT and FQNNGV. The CDR3 contains 15 residues. Trimming cost V 5 bases and J 3 bases, with 16 bases left between them. CDR3 in amino acids: CASSPLRGRDTEAFF. The CDR3 DNA follows: TGTGCCAGCAGCCCGTTGAGAGGGAGGGACACTGAAGCTTTCTTT.

The chain is built from TRBV19 and TRBJ1-2, with D maybe TRBD1 (5 bases). Trimming took off 6 bases at V and 7 bases at J, with 27 bases between the two ends. This CDR3 region has 17 residues. Germline V gene sequence: CDR1 LNHDA, CDR2 SQIVND (reference sequence). CDR3 region: CASSPVTSGHFYRGYTF. In DNA form, the CDR3 reads TGTGCCAGTAGCCCCGTCACATCCGGACACTTCTATCGTGGCTACACCTTC.

This chain connects TRBV5-1 to TRBJ2-1; 7 bases match TRBD1. The germline V gene has CDR1 SGHRS and CDR2 YFSETQ. The junction had 12 bases not matched to a gene; V was cut back by 7 bases and J by 8 bases. This CDR3 spans 14 amino acids. The DNA of the CDR3 is TGCGCCAGCCAGACAGGGTCGGACGGTGATGAGCAGTTCTTC. This codes for CASQTGSDGDEQFF.

The V gene is TRBV7-8, the J gene TRBJ1-1, with D perhaps TRBD1 (5 bases). Germline V gives CDR1 SGHVS, CDR2 FQNEAQ. The CDR3 runs to 15 residues. V gave up 4 bases and J gave up 3 bases, with 15 bases separating them. The CDR3 reads CASSSHRGGDTEAFF. CDR3 bases: TGTGCCAGCAGCTCTCACAGAGGAGGGGACACTGAAGCTTTCTTT.

The gene calls are TRBV10-1 and TRBJ2-1, with 13 bases that match TRBD2. The CDR3 is made up of 15 amino acids. CDR1 is WNHNN, CDR2 SYGVQD, per germline (reference sequence). J lost 7 bases, V lost 5 bases, and 5 bases had no gene match. CDR3 residues: CASSIRTSGGNEQFF. The CDR3 DNA sequence: TGCGCCAGCAGTATAAGGACTAGCGGGGGAAATGAGCAGTTCTTC.

The rearrangement links TRBV4-3 to TRBJ1-1, with D perhaps matching TRBD1 (6 bases). V was pared by 4 bases and J by 11 bases, with 17 bases between. Germline-derived CDR1 and CDR2 are LGHNA and YSLEER. The CDR3 loop spans 13 amino acids. CDR3 nucleotides: TGCGCCAGCAGCCCAGGGGACGGGGGGGCTGCTTTCTTT. Translated, it gives CASSPGDGGAAFF.